The 11 T cell receptor beta chains below all came from one sample that was sequenced in a study of OX40 agonist ivuxolimab in advanced cancers. Libraries were prepared through the immunoSEQ multiplex PCR assay. TCRdb mirrors the immuneACCESS table, restricted to in-frame sequences. Some clones are absent from its copies; in checked studies, under half trace to an unresolved V gene, and the reason for the others is unknown. The sample includes tens of thousands of clones, with about four fifths observed a single time. The ten biggest clones cover 0.35% to 0.45% of the sample. Sample: CD4+ or CD8+ T cells sorted from blood, taken in a trial of the OX40 agonist ivuxolimab. These receptor sequences come from an adult with an advanced solid tumor such as melanoma, head and neck, liver or kidney cancer.

The rearrangement joins TRBV6-4 to TRBJ2-6; 7 bases align to TRBD1. Losses at the gene ends were 6 bases for V and 2 bases for J; bases not matched to a gene: 4. Germline CDR1 is MRHNA and CDR2 is SNTAGT. The CDR3 is made up of 15 amino acids. The CDR3 nucleotides read TGTGCCAGCAGCCCCGACAGGGCTGGGGCCAACGTCCTGACTTTC. It translates to CASSPDRAGANVLTF.

The chain is built from TRBV30 and TRBJ2-7; D may match TRBD1 or TRBD2 (5 bases each). In germline, CDR1 is GTSNPN, CDR2 SVGIG (reference sequence). CDR3 length: 14 amino acids. Trimming took off 1 base at V and 3 bases at J, with 13 bases between the two ends. Here the CDR3 DNA reads TGTGCCTGGAGTGCCCGGGACCGTCTCTACGAGCAGTACTTC. Its protein product is CAWSARDRLYEQYF.

The chain uses TRBV5-6 and TRBJ2-2; either TRBD1 or TRBD2 may fit D (5 bases each). In germline, CDR1 is SGHDT, CDR2 YYEEEE. The CDR3 loop spans 15 amino acids. Trimming cost V 1 base and J 6 bases, with 13 bases left between them. This CDR3 reads CASSLLGEGPGELFF. In DNA, the CDR3 is TGTGCCAGCAGCTTGTTGGGAGAGGGGCCCGGGGAGCTGTTTTTT.

V and J are TRBV19 and TRBJ2-2; 11 bases are shared with TRBD1. There are 15 residues in the CDR3. J lost 5 bases, V lost 4 bases, and 3 bases had no gene match. Germline loops: CDR1 LNHDA, CDR2 SQIVND (reference sequence). The CDR3: CASSSWDRGTGELFF. The CDR3 region has the DNA TGTGCCAGTAGTAGTTGGGACAGGGGGACCGGGGAGCTGTTTTTT.

This chain links TRBV18 with TRBJ1-3; D is possibly TRBD1 (5 bases). The CDR3 is 15 residues long. Looked up from germline, CDR1 is KGHSH and CDR2 is LQKENI. Between the trimmed V and J ends, which lost 4 bases and 1 base, there was a span of 11 bases. The CDR3 sequence is CASSLQGGSGNTIYF. The CDR3 bases are TGTGCCAGCTCACTCCAGGGAGGGTCTGGAAACACCATATATTTT. Full variable domain (outside the CDR3, taken from reference TRBV18 and TRBJ1-3): NAGVMQNPRHLVRRRGQEARLRCSPMKGHSHVYWYRQLPEEGLKFMVYLQKENIIDESGMPKERFSAEFPKEGPSILRIQQVVRGDSAAYFCASSLQGGSGNTIYFGEGSWLTVV.

The rearrangement joins TRBV6-1 to TRBJ2-7, with D unclear. V was trimmed by 6 bases and J by 0 bases, leaving 15 bases between them. The CDR3 consists of 15 residues. Germline values: CDR1 MNHNS, CDR2 SASEGT. CDR3 bases: TGTGCCAGCAGCTTAGAGGCGGATAGCTCCTACGAGCAGTACGTC. Translated, it gives CASSLEADSSYEQYV.

This chain links TRBV28 with TRBJ2-7; perhaps D is TRBD1 or TRBD2 (9 bases each). The CDR3 loop spans 16 amino acids. The V end lost 4 bases, the J end lost 5 bases, and 21 bases lay between the germline ends. The germline gives CDR1 MDHEN, CDR2 SYDVKM. CDR3 in amino acids: CASSSGDRASGDEQYV. The CDR3 coding sequence is TGTGCCAGCAGTTCAGGGGACAGGGCTAGCGGGGACGAGCAGTACGTC.

This clone was seen a handful of times. V and J are TRBV5-1 and TRBJ2-1; 7 bases agree with TRBD1. Germline V gives CDR1 SGHRS, CDR2 YFSETQ. Trimming took 5 bases from V and 7 from J; bases not matched to a gene: 9. The CDR3 is 14 residues long. The CDR3 is CASSFSTGMNEQFF. The CDR3 DNA sequence: TGCGCCAGCAGTTTCTCGACAGGGATGAATGAGCAGTTCTTC.

The chain is built from TRBV5-1 and TRBJ1-2; D unclear. This CDR3 has 12 residues. The V end lost 0 bases, the J end lost 7 bases, and 7 bases lay between the germline ends. Looked up from germline, CDR1 is SGHRS and CDR2 is YFSETQ. CDR3 loop: CASSLESFGYTF. In DNA, the CDR3 is TGCGCCAGCAGCTTGGAGTCATTTGGCTACACCTTC.

In its sample, this clone was seen once. The chain combines TRBV7-2 with TRBJ1-5; D ambiguous. V was clipped by 3 bases and J by 4 bases, with 16 bases between them. Germline-derived CDR1 and CDR2 are SGHTA and FQGNSA. The CDR3 is 16 amino acids. The CDR3 DNA is TGTGCCAGCAGCTTGCGGGCGGAACAGAGAAATCAGCCCCAGCATTTT. Its protein product is CASSLRAEQRNQPQHF.

V gene TRBV29-1 combines with J gene TRBJ2-7; 10 bases match TRBD2. CDR3 length: 16 residues. V was clipped by 2 bases and J by 1 base; unmatched bases: 8. Germline CDR1 reads SQVTM; CDR2 reads ANQGSEA. CDR3 coding DNA: TGCAGCGTTGAAATACACCCTAGCGGGAGATCCTACGAGCAGTACTTC. It yields the protein CSVEIHPSGRSYEQYF.